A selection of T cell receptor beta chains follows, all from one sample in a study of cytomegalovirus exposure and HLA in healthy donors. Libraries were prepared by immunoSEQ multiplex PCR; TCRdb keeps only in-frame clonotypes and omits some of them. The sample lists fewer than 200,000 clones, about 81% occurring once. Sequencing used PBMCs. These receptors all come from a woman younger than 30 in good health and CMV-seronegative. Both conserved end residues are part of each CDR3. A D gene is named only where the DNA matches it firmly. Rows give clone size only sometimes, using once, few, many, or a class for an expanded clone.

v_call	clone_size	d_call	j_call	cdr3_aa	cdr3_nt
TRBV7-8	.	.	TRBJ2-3	CASRIGGLRGRADTQYF	TGTGCCAGCAGAATAGGGGGACTGAGGGGGAGGGCCGATACGCAGTATTTT
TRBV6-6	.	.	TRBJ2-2	CASSYSSDSPTGELFF	TGTGCCAGCAGTTACTCGTCGGACAGCCCCACCGGGGAGCTGTTTTTT
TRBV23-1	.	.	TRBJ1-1	CASSQSPGHEAFF	TGCGCCAGCAGTCAATCGCCGGGACATGAAGCTTTCTTT
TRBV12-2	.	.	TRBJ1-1	CASRLAYLGTENTEAFF	TGTGCAAGTCGCTTAGCCTATTTAGGAACAGAGAACACTGAAGCTTTCTTT
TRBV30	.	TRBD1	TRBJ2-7	CAWSLQGIPYEQYF	TGTGCCTGGAGCCTACAGGGGATCCCCTACGAGCAGTACTTC
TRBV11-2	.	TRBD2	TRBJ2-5	CASRHSPGLNSAETQYF	TGTGCCAGCAGACACAGTCCGGGACTAAATTCTGCAGAGACCCAGTACTTC
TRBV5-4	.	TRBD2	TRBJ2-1	CASSLSLAGGYNEQFF	TGTGCCAGCAGCTTGAGCCTAGCGGGGGGGTACAATGAGCAGTTCTTC
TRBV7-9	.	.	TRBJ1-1	CASSLAALGDTEAFF	TGTGCCAGCAGCTTAGCGGCACTCGGGGACACTGAAGCTTTCTTT
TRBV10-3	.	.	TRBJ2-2	CAILRGTSNTGELFF	TGTGCCATCCTCCGGGGGACTTCGAACACCGGGGAGCTGTTTTTT
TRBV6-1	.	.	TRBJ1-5	CASSRLGRGTQPQHF	TGTGCCAGCAGTCGGCTAGGACGGGGGACCCAGCCCCAGCATTTT
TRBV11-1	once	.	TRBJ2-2	CASSASNGELFF	TGTGCCAGCAGCGCTAGTAACGGGGAGCTGTTTTTT
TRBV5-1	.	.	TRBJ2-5	CASSSQETQYF	TGCGCCAGCAGCTCACAAGAGACCCAGTACTTC
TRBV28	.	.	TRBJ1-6	CASTQGNSPLHF	TGTGCCAGCACCCAGGGGAATTCACCCCTCCACTTT
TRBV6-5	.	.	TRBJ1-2	CASKQEGYGYTF	TGTGCCAGCAAACAGGAGGGCTATGGCTACACCTTC
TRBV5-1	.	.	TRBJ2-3	CASSLNAGTDTQYF	TGCGCCAGCAGCTTGAATGCAGGCACAGATACGCAGTATTTT
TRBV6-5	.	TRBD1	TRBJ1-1	CASSRQGANTEAFF	TGTGCCAGCAGCAGACAGGGCGCGAACACTGAAGCTTTCTTT
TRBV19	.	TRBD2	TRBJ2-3	CASSIMGLAEGRDTQYF	TGTGCCAGTAGCATTATGGGACTAGCCGAGGGTAGAGATACGCAGTATTTT
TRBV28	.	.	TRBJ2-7	CASSLSDRGTYEQYF	TGTGCCAGCAGTTTATCAGACCGCGGGACCTACGAGCAGTACTTC
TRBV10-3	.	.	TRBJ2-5	CAISESGQTQYF	TGTGCCATCAGTGAGTCGGGGCAGACCCAGTACTTC
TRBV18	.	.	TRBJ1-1	CASSPVAGATEAFF	TGTGCCAGCTCACCAGTCGCAGGGGCCACTGAAGCTTTCTTT
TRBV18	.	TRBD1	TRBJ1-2	CASSNGQGYGYTF	TGTGCCAGCTCAAACGGACAGGGGTATGGCTACACCTTC
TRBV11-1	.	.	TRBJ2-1	CASSGRGAVTYNEQFF	TGTGCCAGCAGCGGGCGTGGGGCGGTTACCTACAATGAGCAGTTCTTC
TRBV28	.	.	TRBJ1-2	CASSRGAGVGYGYTF	TGTGCCAGCAGCCGAGGGGCAGGGGTTGGGTATGGCTACACCTTC
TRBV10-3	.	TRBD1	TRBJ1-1	CAISEHLTGGGPEAFF	TGTGCCATCAGTGAACATTTGACAGGGGGAGGCCCTGAAGCTTTCTTT
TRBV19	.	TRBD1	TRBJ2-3	CATRDRGANTDTQYF	TGTGCCACCAGGGACAGGGGCGCTAACACAGATACGCAGTATTTT
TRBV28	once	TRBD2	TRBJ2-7	CASSFRTRAHRDYLGEQYF	TGTGCCAGCAGTTTTCGGACAAGGGCACACCGGGACTACCTTGGCGAGCAGTACTTC
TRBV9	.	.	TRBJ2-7	CASSVAGGLAYEQYF	TGTGCCAGCAGCGTAGCGGGGGGCCTAGCCTACGAGCAGTACTTC
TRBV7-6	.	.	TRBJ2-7	CASSLPYGQNDPEQYF	TGTGCCAGCAGCTTACCCTATGGACAGAATGATCCCGAGCAGTACTTC
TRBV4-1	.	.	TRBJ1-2	CASSQEAGIYGYTF	TGCGCCAGCAGCCAAGAGGCAGGGATCTATGGCTACACCTTC
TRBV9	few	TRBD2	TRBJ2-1	CASSVSRRGAYNEQFF	TGTGCCAGCAGCGTATCACGGCGGGGGGCCTACAATGAGCAGTTCTTC
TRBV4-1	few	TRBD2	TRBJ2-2	CASGDRLAGNTGELFF	TGCGCCAGCGGGGACCGGCTAGCGGGGAACACCGGGGAGCTGTTTTTT
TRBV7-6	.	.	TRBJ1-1	CASSSYLNTEAFF	TGTGCCAGCAGCTCTTATCTGAACACTGAAGCTTTCTTT
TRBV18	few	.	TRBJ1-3	CASSPPSGRTLLSGNTIYF	TGTGCCAGCTCACCACCTTCCGGGCGGACTCTCCTCTCTGGAAACACCATATATTTT
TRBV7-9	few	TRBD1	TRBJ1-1	CASSPQGTGFAPEAFF	TGTGCCAGCAGCCCGCAAGGGACAGGGTTCGCCCCTGAAGCTTTCTTT
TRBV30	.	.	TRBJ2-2	CAWTRDKFSVPTGELFF	TGTGCCTGGACTAGGGACAAATTTAGCGTCCCCACCGGGGAGCTGTTTTTT
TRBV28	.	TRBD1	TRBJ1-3	CASSLPQGYGQSGNTIYF	TGTGCCAGCAGTTTGCCACAGGGGTACGGACAGTCTGGAAACACCATATATTTT
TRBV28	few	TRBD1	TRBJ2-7	CASRTGGRVEQYF	TGTGCCAGCAGGACAGGGGGTCGGGTCGAGCAGTACTTC
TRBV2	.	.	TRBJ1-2	CASVLESDYGYTF	TGTGCCAGCGTATTGGAGTCCGATTATGGCTACACCTTC
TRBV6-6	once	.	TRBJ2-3	CASSPGTGGSTDTQYF	TGTGCCAGCAGTCCGGGTACAGGTGGGAGCACAGATACGCAGTATTTT
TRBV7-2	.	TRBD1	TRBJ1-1	CATGQGLNTEAFF	TGTGCCACCGGACAGGGGTTGAACACTGAAGCTTTCTTT
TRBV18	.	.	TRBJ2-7	CASSPERRQVIEQYF	TGTGCCAGCTCACCCGAACGACGACAGGTTATCGAGCAGTACTTC
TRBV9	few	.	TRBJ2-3	CASSGRTIALLWRPTISTDTQYF	TGTGCCAGCAGCGGAAGGACTATAGCGCTCCTCTGGCGACCCACAATTAGCACAGATACGCAGTATTTT
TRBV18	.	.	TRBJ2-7	CASSPGGYEQYF	TGTGCCAGCTCACCGGGGGGCTACGAGCAGTACTTC
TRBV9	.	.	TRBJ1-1	CASSVGDSNTEAFF	TGTGCCAGCAGCGTAGGGGACTCTAACACTGAAGCTTTCTTT
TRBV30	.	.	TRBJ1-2	CAWAGTINSRYGYTF	TGTGCCTGGGCTGGGACAATCAACTCGAGGTATGGCTACACCTTC
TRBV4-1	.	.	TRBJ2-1	CASSQSGSSQFF	TGCGCCAGCAGCCAAAGCGGGTCTAGTCAGTTCTTC
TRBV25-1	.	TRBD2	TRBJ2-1	CASSGETSGGSSYNEQFF	TGTGCCAGCAGTGGCGAGACTAGCGGGGGGAGCTCCTACAATGAGCAGTTCTTC
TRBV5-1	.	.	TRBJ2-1	CARTLWAGRYNEQFF	TGCGCCAGGACGTTATGGGCAGGTCGGTACAATGAGCAGTTCTTC
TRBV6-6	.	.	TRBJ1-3	CASKSSGDTIYF	TGTGCCAGCAAAAGTTCCGGGGACACCATATATTTT
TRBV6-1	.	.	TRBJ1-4	CASSEGGGYNEKLFF	TGTGCCAGCAGTGAAGGTGGCGGGTATAATGAAAAACTGTTTTTT
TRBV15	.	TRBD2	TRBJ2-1	CATSRDRGLVSLSSYNEQFF	TGTGCCACCAGCAGAGATCGAGGACTAGTAAGCCTAAGCTCCTACAATGAGCAGTTCTTC
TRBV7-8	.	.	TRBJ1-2	CASSSRGGVYGYTF	TGTGCCAGCAGCTCAAGGGGAGGGGTCTATGGCTACACCTTC
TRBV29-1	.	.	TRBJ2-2	CSVVAGNTGELFF	TGCAGCGTTGTCGCAGGGAACACCGGGGAGCTGTTTTTT
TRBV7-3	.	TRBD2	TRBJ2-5	CASSPRGGRAPETQYF	TGTGCCAGCAGCCCCCGTGGCGGGAGGGCCCCGGAGACCCAGTACTTC